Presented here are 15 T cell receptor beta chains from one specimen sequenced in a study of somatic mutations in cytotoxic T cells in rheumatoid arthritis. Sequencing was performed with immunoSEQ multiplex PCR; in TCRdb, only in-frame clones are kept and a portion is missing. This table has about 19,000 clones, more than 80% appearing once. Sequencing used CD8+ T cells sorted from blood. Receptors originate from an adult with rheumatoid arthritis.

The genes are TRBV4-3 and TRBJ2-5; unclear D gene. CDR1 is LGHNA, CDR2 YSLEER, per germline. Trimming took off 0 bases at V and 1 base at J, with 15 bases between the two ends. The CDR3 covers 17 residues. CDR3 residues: CASSQDLPSSIQETQYF. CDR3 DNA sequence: TGCGCCAGCAGCCAAGACTTGCCCTCATCTATCCAAGAGACCCAGTACTTC.

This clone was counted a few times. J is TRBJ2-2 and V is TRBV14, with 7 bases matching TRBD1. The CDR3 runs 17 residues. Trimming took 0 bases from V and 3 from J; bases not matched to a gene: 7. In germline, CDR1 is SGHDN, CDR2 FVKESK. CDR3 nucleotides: TGTGCCAGCAGCCAAGATCTAACAGGGGAAGACACCGGGGAGCTGTTTTTT. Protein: CASSQDLTGEDTGELFF.

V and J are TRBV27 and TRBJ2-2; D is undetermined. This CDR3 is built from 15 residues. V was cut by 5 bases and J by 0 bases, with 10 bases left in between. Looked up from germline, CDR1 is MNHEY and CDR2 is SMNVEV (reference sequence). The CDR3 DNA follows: TGTGCCAGCAGTCCCCGCAGGTCGAACACCGGGGAGCTGTTTTTT. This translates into CASSPRRSNTGELFF.

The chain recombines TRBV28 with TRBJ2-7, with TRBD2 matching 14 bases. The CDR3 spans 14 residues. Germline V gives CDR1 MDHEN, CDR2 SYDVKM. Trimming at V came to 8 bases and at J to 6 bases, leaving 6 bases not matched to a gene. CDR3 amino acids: CASQKTSGRAEQYF. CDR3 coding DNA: TGTGCCAGCCAAAAGACTAGCGGGAGGGCCGAGCAGTACTTC.

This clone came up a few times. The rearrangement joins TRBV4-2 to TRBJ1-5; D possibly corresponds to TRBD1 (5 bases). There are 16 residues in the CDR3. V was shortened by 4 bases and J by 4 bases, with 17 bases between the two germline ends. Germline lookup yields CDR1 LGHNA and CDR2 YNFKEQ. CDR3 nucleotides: TGTGCCAGCAGCCGCCTTCCGGGGGTGGGGAATCAGCCCCAGCATTTT. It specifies CASSRLPGVGNQPQHF.

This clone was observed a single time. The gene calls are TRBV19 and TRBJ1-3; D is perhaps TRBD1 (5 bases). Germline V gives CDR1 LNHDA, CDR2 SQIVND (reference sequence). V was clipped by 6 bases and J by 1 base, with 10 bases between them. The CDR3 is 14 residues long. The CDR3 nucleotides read TGTGCCAGTAGACGGGGGGTTTCTGGAAACACCATATATTTT. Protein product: CASRRGVSGNTIYF.

The DNA of the CDR3 is TGTGCCAGCAGCTTCTTAGGGGCTGTTGGCTACACCTTC. Amino acids: CASSFLGAVGYTF. V and J are TRBV7-9 and TRBJ1-2, with D perhaps matching TRBD1 (5 bases). This CDR3 contains 13 residues. Between the trimmed V and J ends, which lost 3 bases and 7 bases, there was a span of 12 bases. Germline loops: CDR1 SEHNR, CDR2 FQNEAQ (reference sequence).

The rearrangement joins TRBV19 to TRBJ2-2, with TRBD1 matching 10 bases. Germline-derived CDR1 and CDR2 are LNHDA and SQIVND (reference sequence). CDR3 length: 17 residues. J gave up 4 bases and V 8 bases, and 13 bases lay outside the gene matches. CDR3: CASGTGELNAVTGELFF. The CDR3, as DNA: TGTGCCAGTGGGACAGGGGAGCTAAACGCTGTCACCGGGGAGCTGTTTTTT. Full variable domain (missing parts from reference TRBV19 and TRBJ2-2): DGGITQSPKYLFRKEGQNVTLSCEQNLNHDAMYWYRQDPGQGLRLIYYSQIVNDFQKGDIAEGYSVSREKKESFPLTVTSAQKNPTAFYLCASGTGELNAVTGELFFGEGSRLTVL.

CDR3 coding DNA: TGTGCCAGCGGTTGGAGCTTGAAGGACAGCGAATTATACGGCTACACCTTC. Translating gives CASGWSLKDSELYGYTF. The gene calls are TRBV2 and TRBJ1-2; tentatively, D is TRBD1 (6 bases). The CDR3 contains 17 residues. V lost 8 bases and J lost 8, with 30 bases in between. CDR1 SNHLY and CDR2 FYNNEI come from the germline V gene.

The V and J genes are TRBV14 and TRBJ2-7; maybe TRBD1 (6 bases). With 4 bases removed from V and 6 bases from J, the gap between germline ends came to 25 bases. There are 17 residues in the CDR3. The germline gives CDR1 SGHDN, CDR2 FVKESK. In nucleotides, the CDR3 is TGTGCCAGCAGCCTCGCAGGGGTGGGACCTCCGTTCTTCGAGCAGTACTTC. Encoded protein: CASSLAGVGPPFFEQYF. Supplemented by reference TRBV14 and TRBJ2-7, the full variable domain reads EAGVTQFPSHSVIEKGQTVTLRCDPISGHDNLYWYRRVMGKEIKFLLHFVKESKQDESGMPNNRFLAERTGGTYSTLKVQPAELEDSGVYFCASSLAGVGPPFFEQYFGPGTRLTVT.

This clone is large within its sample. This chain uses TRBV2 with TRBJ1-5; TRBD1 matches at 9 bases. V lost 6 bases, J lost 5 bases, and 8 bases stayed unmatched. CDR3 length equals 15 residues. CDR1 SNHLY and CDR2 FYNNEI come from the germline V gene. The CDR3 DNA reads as TGTGCCAGCAGGCCCGGGACAGGGAGAGATCAGCCCCAGCATTTT. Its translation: CASRPGTGRDQPQHF. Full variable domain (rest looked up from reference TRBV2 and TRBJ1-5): EPEVTQTPSHQVTQMGQEVILRCVPISNHLYFYWYRQILGQKVEFLVSFYNNEISEKSEIFDDQFSVERPDGSNFTLKIRSTKLEDSAMYFCASRPGTGRDQPQHFGDGTRLSIL.

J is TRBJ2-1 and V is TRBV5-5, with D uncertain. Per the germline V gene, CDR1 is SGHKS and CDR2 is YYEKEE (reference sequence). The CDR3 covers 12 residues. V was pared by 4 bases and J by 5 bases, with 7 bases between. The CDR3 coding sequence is TGTGCCAGCAGCAGAACGAACAATGAGCAGTTCTTC. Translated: CASSRTNNEQFF.

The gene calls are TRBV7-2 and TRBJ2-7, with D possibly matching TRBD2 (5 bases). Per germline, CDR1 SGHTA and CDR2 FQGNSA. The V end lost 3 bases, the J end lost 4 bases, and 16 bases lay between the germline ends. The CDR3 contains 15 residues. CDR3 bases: TGTGCCAGCAGCTTGGAACCGGGAAGACCATACGAGCAGTACTTC. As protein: CASSLEPGRPYEQYF.

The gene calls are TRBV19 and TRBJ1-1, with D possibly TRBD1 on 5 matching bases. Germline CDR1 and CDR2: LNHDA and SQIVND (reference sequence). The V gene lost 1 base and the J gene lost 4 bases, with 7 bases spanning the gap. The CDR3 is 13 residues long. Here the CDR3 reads CASSIAGPTEAFF. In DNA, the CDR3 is TGTGCCAGTAGTATAGCAGGGCCCACTGAAGCTTTCTTT.

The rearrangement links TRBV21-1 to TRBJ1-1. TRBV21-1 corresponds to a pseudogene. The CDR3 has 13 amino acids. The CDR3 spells CASIFGRHSEAFF. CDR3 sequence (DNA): TGTGCCAGTATATTTGGACGTCATAGTGAAGCTTTCTTT.